One TCR beta chain is described in this entry. These data come from a study of blood T cell repertoires in COVID-19. Study-wide background: The United States, Italy and Spain provided the acute and convalescent COVID-19 samples.

Profiled with immunoSEQ multiplex PCR; TCRdb holds only in-frame clones, not every one. The sample shows roughly 450,000 clones, about 90% of them seen only once. Cohorts were determined from participant-reported clinical history. CDR3 length: 15 amino acids. V dropped 3 bases and J dropped 3; count of bases not matched to a gene: 5. Germline V gene data show CDR1 as ENHRY and CDR2 as SYGVKD. This clonotype originated in a man aged 18 to 35 who had recovered from COVID-19. The gene calls are TRBV10-3 and TRBJ2-3, with TRBD2 matching 8 bases. Sample: PBMCs or T cells enriched from blood (not recorded which). DNA for the CDR3: TGTGCCATCAGTGAAACGGCGGGAGGTACAGATACGCAGTATTTT. Residues: CAISETAGGTDTQYF.